This TCR beta chain was sequenced for a study of Tregs in tolerant kidney transplant recipients. With 6 bases removed from V and 10 bases from J, the gap between germline ends came to 16 bases. The CDR3 runs 12 residues. Germline V gene data show CDR1 as SQVTM and CDR2 as ANQGSEA. The protocol was immunoSEQ multiplex PCR, while the TCRdb copy is restricted to in-frame clones and leaves out a portion. Of under 20,000 clones in the sample, roughly four fifths were seen once. J is TRBJ2-1 and V is TRBV29-1, with D possibly being TRBD2 (5 bases). The receptor was derived from a human donor in good health. Sequencing was carried out using Tregs from blood. CDR3 sequence: CSVYSSPREQFF. The CDR3 DNA reads TGCAGCGTGTACTCTAGCCCCAGGGAGCAGTTCTTC.